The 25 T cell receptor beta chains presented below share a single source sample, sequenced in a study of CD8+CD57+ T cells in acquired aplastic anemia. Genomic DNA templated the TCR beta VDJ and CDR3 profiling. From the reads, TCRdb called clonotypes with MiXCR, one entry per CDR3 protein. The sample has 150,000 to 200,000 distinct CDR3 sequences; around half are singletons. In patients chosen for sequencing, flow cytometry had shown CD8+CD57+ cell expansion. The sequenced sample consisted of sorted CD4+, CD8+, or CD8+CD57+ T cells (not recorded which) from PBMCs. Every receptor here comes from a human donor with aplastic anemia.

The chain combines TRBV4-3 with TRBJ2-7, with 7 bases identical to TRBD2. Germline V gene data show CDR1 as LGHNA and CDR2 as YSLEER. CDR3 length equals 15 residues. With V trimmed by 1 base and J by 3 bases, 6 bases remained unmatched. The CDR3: CASSQVRLALYEQYF. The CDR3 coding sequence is TGCGCCAGCAGCCAAGTTCGACTAGCCCTCTACGAGCAGTACTTC.

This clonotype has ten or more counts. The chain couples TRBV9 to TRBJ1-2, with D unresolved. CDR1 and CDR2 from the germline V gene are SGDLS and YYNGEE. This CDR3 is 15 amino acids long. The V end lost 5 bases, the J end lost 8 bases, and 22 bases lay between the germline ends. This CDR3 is CASRPHPRTTGGYTF. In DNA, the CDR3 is TGTGCCAGCAGACCCCACCCCAGGACCACTGGGGGCTACACCTTC. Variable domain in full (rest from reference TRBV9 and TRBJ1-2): DSGVTQTPKHLITATGQRVTLRCSPRSGDLSVYWYQQSLDQGLQFLIQYYNGEERAKGNILERFSAQQFPDLHSELNLSSLELGDSALYFCASRPHPRTTGGYTFGSGTRLTVV.

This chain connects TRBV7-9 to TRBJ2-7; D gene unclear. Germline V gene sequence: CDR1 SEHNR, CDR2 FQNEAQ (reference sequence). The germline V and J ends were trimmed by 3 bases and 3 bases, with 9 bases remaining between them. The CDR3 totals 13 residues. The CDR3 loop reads CASSLGNLYEQYF. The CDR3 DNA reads TGTGCCAGCAGCTTGGGGAATCTCTACGAGCAGTACTTC.

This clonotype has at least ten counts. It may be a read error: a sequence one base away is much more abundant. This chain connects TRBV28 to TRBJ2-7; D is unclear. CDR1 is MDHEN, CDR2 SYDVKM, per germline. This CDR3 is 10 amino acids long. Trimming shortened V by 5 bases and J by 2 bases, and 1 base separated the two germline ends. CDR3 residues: CASSTYEQYF. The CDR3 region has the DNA TGTGCCAGCAGTACCTACGAGCAGTACTTC.

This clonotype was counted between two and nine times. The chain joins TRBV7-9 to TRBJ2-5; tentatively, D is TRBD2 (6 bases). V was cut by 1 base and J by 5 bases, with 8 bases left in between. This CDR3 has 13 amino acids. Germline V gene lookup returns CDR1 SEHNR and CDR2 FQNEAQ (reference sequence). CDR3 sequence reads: CASSLDGGETQYF. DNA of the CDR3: TGTGCCAGCAGCTTAGACGGGGGTGAGACCCAGTACTTC.

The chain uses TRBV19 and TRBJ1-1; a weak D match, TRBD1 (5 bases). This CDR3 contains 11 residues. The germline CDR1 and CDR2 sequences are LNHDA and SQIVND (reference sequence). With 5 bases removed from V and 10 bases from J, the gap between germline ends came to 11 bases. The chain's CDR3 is CASSQGVRAFF. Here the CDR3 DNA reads TGTGCCAGTAGTCAGGGCGTGCGAGCTTTCTTT.

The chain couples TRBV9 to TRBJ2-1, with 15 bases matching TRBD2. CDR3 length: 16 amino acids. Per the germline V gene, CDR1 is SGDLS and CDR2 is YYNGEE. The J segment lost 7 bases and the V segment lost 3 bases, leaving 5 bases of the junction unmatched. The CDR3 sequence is CASSGGTSGRLNEQFF. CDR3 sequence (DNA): TGTGCCAGCAGCGGGGGGACTAGCGGGAGGCTTAATGAGCAGTTCTTC.

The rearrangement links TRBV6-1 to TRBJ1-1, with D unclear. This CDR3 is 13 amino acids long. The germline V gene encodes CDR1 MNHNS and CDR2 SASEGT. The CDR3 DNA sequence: TGTGCTAGGAATACGCGATCCTCCACTGAAGCTTTCTTT. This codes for CARNTRSSTEAFF.

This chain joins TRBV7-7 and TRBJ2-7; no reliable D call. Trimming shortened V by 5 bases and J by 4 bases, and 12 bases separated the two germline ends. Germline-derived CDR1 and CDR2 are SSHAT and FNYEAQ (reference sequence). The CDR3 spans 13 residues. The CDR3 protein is CASSQDPSYEQYF. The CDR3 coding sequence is TGTGCCAGCAGCCAGGATCCCTCTTACGAGCAGTACTTC.

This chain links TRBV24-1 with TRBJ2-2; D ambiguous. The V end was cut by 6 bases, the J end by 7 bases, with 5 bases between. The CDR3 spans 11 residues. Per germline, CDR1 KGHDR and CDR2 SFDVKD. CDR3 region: CATSPDGELFF. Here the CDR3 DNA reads TGTGCCACCAGTCCAGACGGGGAGCTGTTTTTT.

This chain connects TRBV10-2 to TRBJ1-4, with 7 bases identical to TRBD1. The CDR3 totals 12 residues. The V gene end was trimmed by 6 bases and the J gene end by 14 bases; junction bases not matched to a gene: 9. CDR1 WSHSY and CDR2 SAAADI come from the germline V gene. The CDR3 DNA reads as TGCGCCAGCAGCCCCGAGGGGGCTAGGCTGTTTTTT. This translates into CASSPEGARLFF.

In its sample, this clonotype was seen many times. CDR3 amino acids: CSVSSGAVSQYF. CDR3 bases: TGCAGTGTTTCCAGCGGGGCCGTGAGCCAGTACTTC. The rearrangement links TRBV20-1 to TRBJ2-5, with 7 nucleotides matching TRBD2. The CDR3 runs to 12 residues. Germline V gene data show CDR1 as DFQATT and CDR2 as SNEGSKA (reference sequence). Trimming at V came to 7 bases and at J to 10 bases, leaving 12 bases not matched to a gene.

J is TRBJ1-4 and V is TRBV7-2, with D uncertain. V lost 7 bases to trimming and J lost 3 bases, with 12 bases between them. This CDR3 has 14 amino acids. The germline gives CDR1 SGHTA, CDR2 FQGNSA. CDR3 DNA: TGTGCCAGCACCTTGGGTAGGGCTAATGAAAAACTGTTTTTT. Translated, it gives CASTLGRANEKLFF.

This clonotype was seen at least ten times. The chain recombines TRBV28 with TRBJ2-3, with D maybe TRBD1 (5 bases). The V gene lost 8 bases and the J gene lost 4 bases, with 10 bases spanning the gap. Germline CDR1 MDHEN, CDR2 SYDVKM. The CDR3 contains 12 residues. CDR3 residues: CASRIQADTQYF. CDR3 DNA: TGTGCCAGCCGTATACAGGCAGATACGCAGTATTTT. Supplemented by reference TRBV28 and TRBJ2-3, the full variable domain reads DVKVTQSSRYLVKRTGEKVFLECVQDMDHENMFWYRQDPGLGLRLIYFSYDVKMKEKGDIPEGYSVSREKKERFSLILESASTNQTSMYLCASRIQADTQYFGPGTRLTVL.

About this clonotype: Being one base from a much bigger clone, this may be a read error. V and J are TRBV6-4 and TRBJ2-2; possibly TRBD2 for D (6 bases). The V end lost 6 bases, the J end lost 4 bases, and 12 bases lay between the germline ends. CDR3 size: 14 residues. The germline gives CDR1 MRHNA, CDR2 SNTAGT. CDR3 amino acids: CASRRDSSTGELFF. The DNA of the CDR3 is TGTGCCAGCAGACGGGACTCGTCCACCGGGGAGCTGTTTTTT.

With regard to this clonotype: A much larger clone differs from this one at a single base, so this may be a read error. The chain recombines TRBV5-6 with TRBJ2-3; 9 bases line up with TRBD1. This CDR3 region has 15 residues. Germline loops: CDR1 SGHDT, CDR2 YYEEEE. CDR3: CASSLQGAVTDMQYF. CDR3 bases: TGTGCCAGCAGCTTACAGGGGGCTGTCACAGATATGCAGTATTTT.

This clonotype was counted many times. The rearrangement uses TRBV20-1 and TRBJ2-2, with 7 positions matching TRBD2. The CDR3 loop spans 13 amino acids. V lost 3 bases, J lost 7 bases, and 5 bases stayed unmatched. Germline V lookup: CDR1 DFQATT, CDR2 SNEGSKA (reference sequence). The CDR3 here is CSARRGRDGELFF. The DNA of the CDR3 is TGCAGTGCTAGGCGCGGGAGAGACGGGGAGCTGTTTTTT.

CDR3 in amino acids: CASLGHLSTDTQYF. The DNA of the CDR3 is TGTGCCAGCTTGGGACATTTGAGCACAGATACGCAGTATTTT. The chain combines TRBV19 with TRBJ2-3, with a tentative D call TRBD1 (6 bases). V was pared by 9 bases and J by 0 bases, with 13 bases between. CDR3 size: 14 residues. Germline V gene sequence: CDR1 LNHDA, CDR2 SQIVND (reference sequence).

CDR3 sequence reads: CASSPAPAQGPYNEQFF. The CDR3 DNA reads as TGTGCCAGCAGTCCCGCCCCCGCACAGGGACCCTACAATGAGCAGTTCTTC. The rearrangement links TRBV12-3 or TRBV12-4 to TRBJ2-1, with TRBD1 as a possible D gene (6 bases). The CDR3 has 17 amino acids. The V end was cut by 5 bases, the J end by 2 bases, with 19 bases between.

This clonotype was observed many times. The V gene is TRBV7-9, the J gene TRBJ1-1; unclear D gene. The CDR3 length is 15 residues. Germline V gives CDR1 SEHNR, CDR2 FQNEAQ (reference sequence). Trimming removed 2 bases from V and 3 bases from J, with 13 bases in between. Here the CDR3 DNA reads TGTGCCAGCAGCTTAACAGCCCCTAGGGACACTGAAGCTTTCTTT. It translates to CASSLTAPRDTEAFF.

The CDR3 DNA follows: TGTGCCAGCAGCTTTGGCGGTAGGGTCGCTGAAGCTTTCTTT. Translation: CASSFGGRVAEAFF. The chain employs TRBV7-2 and TRBJ1-1, with unresolved D. Germline CDR1 SGHTA, CDR2 FQGNSA. V was pared by 3 bases and J by 6 bases, with 14 bases between. This CDR3 is built from 14 residues.

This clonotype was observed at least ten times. The CDR3 is CASSPPSGRGQETQYF. In nucleotides, the CDR3 is TGTGCCAGCAGCCCCCCGAGCGGGAGAGGCCAAGAGACCCAGTACTTC. J is TRBJ2-5 and V is TRBV5-4; 8 positions agree with TRBD2. In germline, CDR1 is SGHNT, CDR2 YYREEE (reference sequence). The CDR3 spans 16 residues. With V trimmed by 4 bases and J by 1 base, 9 bases remained unmatched.

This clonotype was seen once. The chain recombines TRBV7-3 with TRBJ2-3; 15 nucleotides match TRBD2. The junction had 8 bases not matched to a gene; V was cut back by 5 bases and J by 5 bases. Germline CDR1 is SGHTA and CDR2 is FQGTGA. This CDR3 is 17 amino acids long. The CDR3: CASSATGTSGRRDTQYF. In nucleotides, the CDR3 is TGTGCCAGCAGCGCGACCGGGACTAGCGGGAGGCGAGATACGCAGTATTTT.

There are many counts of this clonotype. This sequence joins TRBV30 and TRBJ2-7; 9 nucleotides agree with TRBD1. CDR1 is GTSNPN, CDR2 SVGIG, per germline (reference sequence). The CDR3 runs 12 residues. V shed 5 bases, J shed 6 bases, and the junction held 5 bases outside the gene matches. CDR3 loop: CAWGQGFLEQYF. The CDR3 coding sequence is TGTGCCTGGGGACAGGGGTTCCTCGAGCAGTACTTC. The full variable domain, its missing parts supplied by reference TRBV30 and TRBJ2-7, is SQTIHQWPATLVQPVGSPLSLECTVEGTSNPNLYWYRQAAGRGLQLLFYSVGIGQISSEVPQNLSASRPQDRQFILSSKKLLLSDSGFYLCAWGQGFLEQYFGPGTRLTVT.

The CDR3 spells CASLRLGQRNNEQFF. As DNA, the CDR3 is TGTGCCAGCCTTAGGTTGGGACAGAGAAACAATGAGCAGTTCTTC. The chain couples TRBV2 to TRBJ2-1; 7 bases align to TRBD1. J gave up 5 bases and V 8 bases, and 12 bases lay outside the gene matches. Germline V lookup: CDR1 SNHLY, CDR2 FYNNEI. There are 15 residues in the CDR3.